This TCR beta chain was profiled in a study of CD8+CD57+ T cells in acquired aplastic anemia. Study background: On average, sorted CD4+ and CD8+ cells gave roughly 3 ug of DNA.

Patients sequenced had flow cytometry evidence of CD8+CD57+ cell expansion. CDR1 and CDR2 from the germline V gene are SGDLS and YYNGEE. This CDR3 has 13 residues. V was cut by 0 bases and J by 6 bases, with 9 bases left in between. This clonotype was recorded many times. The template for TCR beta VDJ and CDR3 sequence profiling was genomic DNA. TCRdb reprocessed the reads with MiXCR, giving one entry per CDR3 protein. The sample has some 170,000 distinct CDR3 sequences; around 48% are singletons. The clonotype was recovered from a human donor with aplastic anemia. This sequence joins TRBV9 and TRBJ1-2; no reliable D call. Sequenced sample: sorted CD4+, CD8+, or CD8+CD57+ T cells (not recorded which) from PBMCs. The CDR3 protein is CASSVGSRNGYTF. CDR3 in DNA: TGTGCCAGCAGCGTAGGATCTCGGAATGGCTACACCTTC.